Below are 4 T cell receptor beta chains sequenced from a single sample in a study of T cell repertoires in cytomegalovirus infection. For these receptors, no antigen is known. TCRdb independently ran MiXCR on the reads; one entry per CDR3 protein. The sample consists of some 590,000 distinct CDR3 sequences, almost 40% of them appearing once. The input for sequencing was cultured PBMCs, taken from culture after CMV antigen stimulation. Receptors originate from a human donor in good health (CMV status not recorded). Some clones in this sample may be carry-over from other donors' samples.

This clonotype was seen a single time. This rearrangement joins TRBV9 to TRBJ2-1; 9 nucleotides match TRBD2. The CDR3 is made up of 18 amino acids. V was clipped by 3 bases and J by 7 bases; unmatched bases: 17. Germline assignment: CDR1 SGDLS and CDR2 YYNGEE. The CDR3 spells CASSDSRSGLAIGNEQFF. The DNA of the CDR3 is TGTGCCAGCAGCGACAGTAGGTCGGGACTAGCCATTGGAAATGAGCAGTTCTTC. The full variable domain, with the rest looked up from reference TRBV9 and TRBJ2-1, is DSGVTQTPKHLITATGQRVTLRCSPRSGDLSVYWYQQSLDQGLQFLIQYYNGEERAKGNILERFSAQQFPDLHSELNLSSLELGDSALYFCASSDSRSGLAIGNEQFFGPGTRLTVL.

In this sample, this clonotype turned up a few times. The CDR3 sequence is CASSLIQGSSYEQYF. CDR3 nucleotides: TGTGCCAGCAGCTTAATTCAGGGGAGCTCCTACGAGCAGTACTTC. The chain carries TRBV7-8 and TRBJ2-7; tentatively, D is TRBD1 (6 bases). Germline-derived CDR1 and CDR2 are SGHVS and FQNEAQ. V was trimmed by 2 bases and J by 0 bases, leaving 11 bases between them. CDR3 length: 15 amino acids.

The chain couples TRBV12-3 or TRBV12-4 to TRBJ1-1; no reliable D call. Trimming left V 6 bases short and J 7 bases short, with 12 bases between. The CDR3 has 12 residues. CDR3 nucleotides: TGTGCCAGCAGCCATTCGGGCGGTGAAGCTTTCTTT. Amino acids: CASSHSGGEAFF.

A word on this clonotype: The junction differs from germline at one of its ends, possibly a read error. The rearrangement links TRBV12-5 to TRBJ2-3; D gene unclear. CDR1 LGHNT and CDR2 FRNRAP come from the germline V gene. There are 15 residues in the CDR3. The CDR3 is CASGLGDLLGDTRYF. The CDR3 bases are TGTGCTAGTGGTTTGGGGGATTTATTAGGAGATACGCGGTATTTT.